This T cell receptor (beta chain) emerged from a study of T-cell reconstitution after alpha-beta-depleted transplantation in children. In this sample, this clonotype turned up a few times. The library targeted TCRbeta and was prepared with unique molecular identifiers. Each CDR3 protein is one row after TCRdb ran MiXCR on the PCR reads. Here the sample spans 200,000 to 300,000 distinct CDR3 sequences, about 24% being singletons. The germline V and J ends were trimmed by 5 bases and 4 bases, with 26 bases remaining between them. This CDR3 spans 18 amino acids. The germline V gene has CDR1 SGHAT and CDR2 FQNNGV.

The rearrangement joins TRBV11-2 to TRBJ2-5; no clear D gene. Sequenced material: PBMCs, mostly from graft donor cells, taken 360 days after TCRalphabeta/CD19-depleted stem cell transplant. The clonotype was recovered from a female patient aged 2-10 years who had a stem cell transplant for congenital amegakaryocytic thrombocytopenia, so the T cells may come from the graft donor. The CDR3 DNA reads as TGTGCCAGCAGCCCGCGGAGTTTCCGGACCCACAATAGAGAGACCCAGTACTTC. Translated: CASSPRSFRTHNRETQYF.